This entry lists 16 T cell receptor beta chains sequenced from one sample in a study of shared clonotypes between healthy human individuals. Sequencing was performed with immunoSEQ multiplex PCR; in TCRdb, only in-frame clones are kept and a portion is missing. The table lists hundreds of thousands of clones, around 79% of them singletons. The sequenced sample consisted of PBMCs. These receptors originate from a woman aged 35 to 49 in good health. Some clones in this sample may be carry-over from other donors' samples.

On this clone itself: This sample also contains other DNA sequences that code for the same CDR3. This rearrangement joins TRBV15 to TRBJ1-5, with 7 bases identical to TRBD1. Germline values: CDR1 LNHNV, CDR2 YYDKDF (reference sequence). The CDR3 consists of 13 residues. The J segment lost 5 bases and the V segment lost 5 bases, leaving 3 bases of the junction unmatched. This CDR3 is CATSRQGDQPQHF. CDR3 nucleotide sequence: TGTGCCACCAGCCGGCAGGGGGATCAGCCCCAGCATTTT. Drawing the rest from reference TRBV15 and TRBJ1-5, the complete variable domain is DAMVIQNPRYQVTQFGKPVTLSCSQTLNHNVMYWYQQKSSQAPKLLFHYYDKDFNNEADTPDNFQSRRPNTSFCFLDIRSPGLGDTAMYLCATSRQGDQPQHFGDGTRLSIL.

The chain carries TRBV5-1 and TRBJ1-2, with unresolved D. The CDR3 length is 14 residues. V shed 4 bases and J shed 0 bases, with 10 bases lying between them. Germline V gene sequence: CDR1 SGHRS, CDR2 YFSETQ. This CDR3 reads CASSPHITNYGYTF. For the CDR3, the DNA is TGCGCCAGCAGCCCGCATATTACTAACTATGGCTACACCTTC.

As regards this clone: With a much larger clone just one base away, this may be a read error. The rearrangement joins TRBV7-2 to TRBJ2-7; 12 bases align to TRBD2. Per germline, CDR1 SGHTA and CDR2 FQGNSA. J lost 2 bases, V lost 5 bases, and 1 base had no gene match. This CDR3 is built from 14 residues. This chain's CDR3 is CASSRTSGAYEQYF. The DNA for the CDR3 is TGTGCCAGCAGCCGGACTAGCGGGGCCTACGAGCAGTACTTC.

A few counts support this clone. The chain couples TRBV4-2 to TRBJ1-3; D not certain. Germline loops: CDR1 LGHNA, CDR2 YNFKEQ. Trimming shortened V by 0 bases and J by 0 bases, and 15 bases separated the two germline ends. This CDR3 is 18 amino acids long. CDR3 amino acids: CASSQDPASRGSGNTIYF. CDR3 DNA: TGTGCCAGCAGCCAAGACCCGGCCAGCCGGGGCTCTGGAAACACCATATATTTT.

V usage is TRBV7-3 and J usage is TRBJ2-1, with TRBD2 matching over 11 bases. The CDR3 has 14 amino acids. CDR1 and CDR2 from the germline V gene are SGHTA and FQGTGA. V lost 5 bases, J lost 7 bases, and 4 bases stayed unmatched. The CDR3 loop reads CASSQLAGENEQFF. DNA for the CDR3: TGTGCCAGCAGCCAACTAGCGGGAGAGAATGAGCAGTTCTTC.

The DNA for the CDR3 is TGTGCCAGCAGCCCCCCACGGGCTAGCGGGACAAATGAGCAGTTCTTC. Its translation is CASSPPRASGTNEQFF. V gene TRBV7-9 combines with J gene TRBJ2-1; 9 bases agree with TRBD2. This CDR3 spans 16 amino acids. V lost 5 bases, J lost 7 bases, and 12 bases stayed unmatched. Germline CDR1 is SEHNR and CDR2 is FQNEAQ (reference sequence).

This sequence joins TRBV28 and TRBJ1-1, with a possible D match to TRBD1 (6 bases). V was trimmed by 7 bases and J by 7 bases, leaving 16 bases between them. Germline V gene data show CDR1 as MDHEN and CDR2 as SYDVKM. The CDR3 loop spans 13 amino acids. CDR3 DNA sequence: TGTGCCAGCACGGCGGGGGGCATGGGTGAAGCTTTCTTT. Its translation is CASTAGGMGEAFF.

This rearrangement joins TRBV28 to TRBJ1-5, with TRBD1 identical over 7 bases. Germline CDR1 is MDHEN and CDR2 is SYDVKM. This CDR3 region has 16 residues. V lost 5 bases, J lost 3 bases, and 10 bases stayed unmatched. CDR3 in DNA: TGTGCCAGCAGTCGCCTCGACAGGGACTTCAATCAGCCCCAGCATTTT. Translating gives CASSRLDRDFNQPQHF.

The chain has TRBV7-2 and TRBJ1-5; D unclear. Looked up from germline, CDR1 is SGHTA and CDR2 is FQGNSA. Trimming took 1 base from V and 1 from J, leaving 11 bases between them. This CDR3 comprises 16 residues. CDR3 in DNA: TGTGCCAGCAGCTTAGTGAGCACGTCGAGCAATCAGCCCCAGCATTTT. Translated, it gives CASSLVSTSSNQPQHF.

The chain combines TRBV5-1 with TRBJ2-5; 11 positions match TRBD1. Germline CDR1 SGHRS, CDR2 YFSETQ. V trimming: 0 bases; J trimming: 5 bases; junction bases outside the gene matches: 3. The CDR3 runs 15 residues. CDR3 bases: TGCGCCAGCAGCTTGGCAGGGACAGGGGGTGAGACCCAGTACTTC. This translates into CASSLAGTGGETQYF.

The chain recombines TRBV29-1 with TRBJ2-5, with D possibly being TRBD2 (5 bases). This CDR3 is built from 12 residues. The V and J ends lost 2 bases and 7 bases respectively, with 11 bases between them. Germline V lookup: CDR1 SQVTM, CDR2 ANQGSEA. The CDR3 reads CSVESGLGTQYF. The CDR3 DNA is TGCAGCGTTGAAAGCGGCCTAGGGACCCAGTACTTC.

This chain links TRBV5-4 with TRBJ2-5, with TRBD2 identical over 13 bases. Unmatched junction bases numbered 11, after V lost 4 bases and J lost 5 bases. The CDR3 is 17 amino acids. Per germline, CDR1 SGHNT and CDR2 YYREEE (reference sequence). The chain's CDR3 is CASSMGLAGSGWETQYF. CDR3 bases: TGTGCCAGCAGCATGGGACTAGCGGGATCGGGATGGGAGACCCAGTACTTC.

This chain connects TRBV19 to TRBJ1-5; possibly TRBD1 for D (5 bases). CDR3 length: 13 residues. The germline CDR1 and CDR2 sequences are LNHDA and SQIVND (reference sequence). The V gene lost 9 bases and the J gene lost 4 bases, with 13 bases spanning the gap. DNA for the CDR3: TGTGCCAGCCGACATGAGGGGAATCAGCCCCAGCATTTT. Its protein product is CASRHEGNQPQHF.

Comment on this clone: Within the sample, other DNA sequences also encode this same CDR3. V gene TRBV5-1 combines with J gene TRBJ1-1, with 7 bases lining up with TRBD1. The germline V gene encodes CDR1 SGHRS and CDR2 YFSETQ. The CDR3 is made up of 13 amino acids. The junction had 1 base not matched to a gene; V was cut back by 1 base and J by 4 bases. The CDR3 loop is CASSLQGGTEAFF. The DNA for the CDR3 is TGCGCCAGCAGCTTGCAGGGGGGCACTGAAGCTTTCTTT.

Of note for this clone: Given a much more abundant clone one base away, this may be a read error. Different DNA sequences within this sample yield the same CDR3. This chain connects TRBV28 to TRBJ2-7; 10 nucleotides align to TRBD2. V was pared by 5 bases and J by 0 bases, with 1 base of the junction left unmatched. The germline gives CDR1 MDHEN, CDR2 SYDVKM. CDR3 length: 14 residues. CDR3 protein: CASSRTSGSYEQYF. Here the CDR3 DNA reads TGTGCCAGCAGTCGGACTAGCGGCTCCTACGAGCAGTACTTC.

The chain uses TRBV18 and TRBJ1-2, with no clear D. Germline lookup yields CDR1 KGHSH and CDR2 LQKENI. The CDR3 runs 14 residues. V was shortened by 0 bases and J by 0 bases, with 5 bases between the two germline ends. The CDR3: CASSPPATNYGYTF. In DNA, the CDR3 is TGTGCCAGCTCACCACCGGCGACTAACTATGGCTACACCTTC. Combining the CDR3 with reference TRBV18 and TRBJ1-2 gives the whole variable domain NAGVMQNPRHLVRRRGQEARLRCSPMKGHSHVYWYRQLPEEGLKFMVYLQKENIIDESGMPKERFSAEFPKEGPSILRIQQVVRGDSAAYFCASSPPATNYGYTFGSGTRLTVV.